This entry concerns a single T cell receptor (beta chain). At a deep level, the assay was run. Clones were sequenced by immunoSEQ multiplex PCR, and TCRdb holds only the in-frame ones, with some missing. The profile shows roughly 1 million clones, 78% of them singletons. The CDR3 is made up of 14 amino acids. Trimming removed 2 bases from V and 0 bases from J, with 8 bases in between. Per germline, CDR1 LGHNA and CDR2 YNFKEQ. These data belong to a study of shared clonotypes between healthy human individuals. As for the study in general: Each donor's CD4 naive and CD4 memory cells filled three plates apiece, CD8 naive two, and CD8 memory one.

Sequenced material: memory CD4+ T cells from PBMCs. The subset is: CD45RA-negative fraction. The rearrangement joins TRBV4-2 to TRBJ2-7; D gene ambiguous. The TCR sequence derives from a young man in good health. Some clones in this sample may be carry-over from other donors' samples. This CDR3 is CASSQFGSSYEQYF. In DNA form, the CDR3 reads TGTGCCAGCAGCCAATTTGGTTCCTCCTACGAGCAGTACTTC.